One sample yielded the 21 T cell receptor beta chains listed below, sequenced in a study of shared clonotypes between healthy human individuals. TCRdb's table, derived via immunoSEQ multiplex PCR, lists solely in-frame clones and lacks some. Of about 2 million clones in the sample, about 95% are singletons; the top ten hold approximately 1.2%. The naive CD8 population came from CD45RO-negative cells selected for CCR7, without terminally differentiated effector memory CD45RA+ cells. The sequencing sample was made of naive CD8+ T cells sorted from blood. These receptors came from a man aged 18 to 29 in good health.

The chain is built from TRBV14 and TRBJ2-2, with D hard to call. Germline V CDR1 and CDR2: SGHDN, FVKESK. The length of the CDR3 is 13 residues. The germline V and J ends were trimmed by 1 base and 5 bases, with 5 bases remaining between them. The CDR3 DNA reads as TGTGCCAGCAGCCAAGTGATTACCGGGGAGCTGTTTTTT. The encoded protein is CASSQVITGELFF. Supplemented by reference TRBV14 and TRBJ2-2, the full variable domain reads EAGVTQFPSHSVIEKGQTVTLRCDPISGHDNLYWYRRVMGKEIKFLLHFVKESKQDESGMPNNRFLAERTGGTYSTLKVQPAELEDSGVYFCASSQVITGELFFGEGSRLTVL.

The chain links TRBV5-4 to TRBJ1-2; D gene ambiguous. Germline lookup yields CDR1 SGHNT and CDR2 YYREEE (reference sequence). Trimming shortened V by 7 bases and J by 2 bases, and 21 bases separated the two germline ends. The CDR3 sequence is 16 residues long. The CDR3 bases are TGTGCCAGCGGCCTACACGTCATGTCGGAGAACTATGGCTACACCTTC. This codes for CASGLHVMSENYGYTF.

The chain uses TRBV7-9 and TRBJ2-7, with D maybe TRBD2 (5 bases). Trimming pared 1 base from V and 0 bases from J, leaving 10 bases between. The CDR3 is 15 amino acids. Germline CDR1 reads SEHNR; CDR2 reads FQNEAQ (reference sequence). The chain's CDR3 is CASSLVSGLSYEQYF. CDR3 nucleotide sequence: TGTGCCAGCAGCTTAGTTTCCGGACTCTCCTACGAGCAGTACTTC.

V gene TRBV7-9 combines with J gene TRBJ1-1, with D uncertain. CDR3 length equals 11 residues. CDR1 is SEHNR, CDR2 FQNEAQ, per germline (reference sequence). Trimming stripped 8 bases from V and 7 bases from J, with 11 bases between. CDR3 DNA: TGTGCCAGCCGAGGAATGAGTGAAGCTTTCTTT. It specifies CASRGMSEAFF.

The chain uses TRBV4-3 and TRBJ2-7; TRBD2 matches at 7 bases. Germline V gene sequence: CDR1 LGHNA, CDR2 YSLEER. V trimming: 4 bases; J trimming: 3 bases; junction bases outside the gene matches: 6. This CDR3 has 14 residues. The CDR3 DNA reads TGCGCCAGCAGCCCGTATGGCGGGAGCTACGAGCAGTACTTC. Protein: CASSPYGGSYEQYF.

The V call is TRBV6-5, the J call TRBJ2-7, with D tentatively TRBD1 (5 bases). This CDR3 contains 13 residues. The germline V gene has CDR1 MNHEY and CDR2 SVGAGI. V was trimmed by 7 bases and J by 4 bases, leaving 14 bases between them. The CDR3: CASNQVPGYEQYF. In DNA form, the CDR3 reads TGTGCCAGCAACCAAGTTCCAGGGTACGAGCAGTACTTC.

This chain joins TRBV6-6 and TRBJ2-7, with D tentatively TRBD1 (5 bases). This CDR3 is built from 12 residues. In germline, CDR1 is MNHNY, CDR2 SVGAGI (reference sequence). Trimming removed 6 bases at V and 3 bases at J, with 9 bases between. Written as DNA, the CDR3 is TGTGCCAGCAGGACAGCCGACTACGAGCAGTACTTC. Its protein is CASRTADYEQYF.

The gene calls are TRBV27 and TRBJ1-2; 10 nucleotides agree with TRBD1. The ends lost 5 bases at V and 5 bases at J; junction bases unmatched: 8. The V gene's germline CDR1 is MNHEY and CDR2 SMNVEV (reference sequence). The CDR3 has 15 residues. The CDR3 nucleotides read TGTGCCAGCAGTGAGGGACAGGGGACGGGGTATGGCTACACCTTC. It codes for CASSEGQGTGYGYTF.

The gene calls are TRBV5-8 and TRBJ2-1, with TRBD2 matching 8 bases. J gave up 0 bases and V 9 bases, and 14 bases lay outside the gene matches. The CDR3 has 17 amino acids. Germline V gene sequence: CDR1 SGHTS, CDR2 YDEGEE. Here the CDR3 DNA reads TGTGCCAACCCGGGATCGATAGGGACTAGCTCCTACAATGAGCAGTTCTTC. The encoded protein is CANPGSIGTSSYNEQFF.

The chain is built from TRBV5-5 and TRBJ2-7; no clear D gene. CDR1 and CDR2 (germline): SGHKS, YYEKEE (reference sequence). V was shortened by 5 bases and J by 5 bases, with 14 bases between the two germline ends. The CDR3 contains 13 residues. The CDR3 coding sequence is TGTGCCAGCAGACAGTGGCCTCCAGACGAGCAGTACTTC. Translation gives CASRQWPPDEQYF. Variable domain in full (rest from reference TRBV5-5 and TRBJ2-7): DAGVTQSPTHLIKTRGQQVTLRCSPISGHKSVSWYQQVLGQGPQFIFQYYEKEERGRGNFPDRFSARQFPNYSSELNVNALLLGDSALYLCASRQWPPDEQYFGPGTRLTVT.

In this sample, this clone turned up once. The rearrangement uses TRBV28 and TRBJ2-5, with 12 bases matching TRBD2. The CDR3 consists of 17 residues. Germline V CDR1 and CDR2: MDHEN, SYDVKM. Trimming at V came to 5 bases and at J to 5 bases, leaving 12 bases not matched to a gene. DNA for the CDR3: TGTGCCAGCAGTCCTCGACTAGCGGGGGCCCCGGGGGAGACCCAGTACTTC. Translating it yields CASSPRLAGAPGETQYF. Complete variable domain (other parts from reference TRBV28 and TRBJ2-5): DVKVTQSSRYLVKRTGEKVFLECVQDMDHENMFWYRQDPGLGLRLIYFSYDVKMKEKGDIPEGYSVSREKKERFSLILESASTNQTSMYLCASSPRLAGAPGETQYFGPGTRLLVL.

This clone has only a few counts. The gene calls are TRBV7-8 and TRBJ2-7; 8 positions agree with TRBD1. CDR1 is SGHVS, CDR2 FQNEAQ, per germline. This CDR3 has 15 amino acids. V lost 4 bases, J lost 3 bases, and 8 bases stayed unmatched. As DNA, the CDR3 is TGTGCCAGCAGCTCTAGACAGGGGCCGAGCTACGAGCAGTACTTC. It yields the protein CASSSRQGPSYEQYF.

The CDR3 is CASSSWTGGETQYF. The CDR3 nucleotides read TGTGCCAGCAGTTCTTGGACAGGAGGAGAGACCCAGTACTTC. V gene TRBV27 combines with J gene TRBJ2-5; 7 bases are a match to TRBD1. From germline, CDR1 is MNHEY and CDR2 SMNVEV (reference sequence). V lost 4 bases to trimming and J lost 4 bases; unmatched junction nucleotides: 6. The CDR3 is made up of 14 amino acids.

This chain connects TRBV30 to TRBJ1-5; D unclear. CDR1 is GTSNPN and CDR2 is SVGIG in the germline V gene (reference sequence). This CDR3 spans 13 amino acids. V was shortened by 1 base and J by 0 bases, with 4 bases between the two germline ends. CDR3 amino acids: CAWSEISNQPQHF. The DNA of the CDR3 is TGTGCCTGGAGTGAGATTAGCAATCAGCCCCAGCATTTT. Full variable domain (outside the CDR3, taken from reference TRBV30 and TRBJ1-5): SQTIHQWPATLVQPVGSPLSLECTVEGTSNPNLYWYRQAAGRGLQLLFYSVGIGQISSEVPQNLSASRPQDRQFILSSKKLLLSDSGFYLCAWSEISNQPQHFGDGTRLSIL.

This clone was counted once. The rearrangement links TRBV2 to TRBJ1-1; D call uncertain. The V end was cut by 3 bases, the J end by 7 bases, with 12 bases between. The CDR3 totals 13 residues. Germline V lookup: CDR1 SNHLY, CDR2 FYNNEI. Written as DNA, the CDR3 is TGTGCCAGCAGTGACGGACGCGACTTTGAAGCTTTCTTT. This encodes CASSDGRDFEAFF.

V usage is TRBV28 and J usage is TRBJ1-2, with D tentatively TRBD1 (6 bases). Looked up from germline, CDR1 is MDHEN and CDR2 is SYDVKM. This CDR3 region has 16 residues. V was trimmed by 6 bases and J by 3 bases, leaving 20 bases between them. CDR3 nucleotides: TGTGCCAGCAGGGAAACAGGGACCGGGGGTTACTATGGCTACACCTTC. Translated: CASRETGTGGYYGYTF.

CDR3 protein: CASSPQGWGSEGYTF. The CDR3 bases are TGTGCCAGTAGTCCCCAGGGATGGGGTTCGGAAGGCTACACCTTC. The chain joins TRBV19 to TRBJ1-2, with a tentative D call TRBD1 (5 bases). This CDR3 is 15 amino acids long. Germline CDR1 and CDR2: LNHDA and SQIVND (reference sequence). Trimming took 5 bases from V and 8 from J, leaving 21 bases between them.

The chain joins TRBV4-3 to TRBJ2-7; D call uncertain. V shed 3 bases and J shed 3 bases, with 9 bases lying between them. This CDR3 spans 13 amino acids. Germline assignment: CDR1 LGHNA and CDR2 YSLEER. The CDR3 DNA reads as TGCGCCAGCAGCCACGCCCCCGACTACGAGCAGTACTTC. Translation: CASSHAPDYEQYF.

The chain combines TRBV6-5 with TRBJ2-1; TRBD2 might be the D (7 bases). CDR1 and CDR2 from the germline V gene are MNHEY and SVGAGI. With 2 bases removed from V and 2 bases from J, the gap between germline ends came to 10 bases. The CDR3 spans 15 residues. In DNA form, the CDR3 reads TGTGCCAGCAGTTACGCGGGGGCGACCTACAATGAGCAGTTCTTC. Amino acid sequence: CASSYAGATYNEQFF.

The V gene is TRBV4-1, the J gene TRBJ1-1; D remains ambiguous. Between the trimmed V and J ends, which lost 0 bases and 1 base, there was a span of 15 bases. CDR1 is MGHRA, CDR2 YSYEKL, per germline. This CDR3 region has 17 residues. CDR3 loop: CASSQERAVDWNTEAFF. DNA of the CDR3: TGCGCCAGCAGCCAAGAGAGGGCGGTTGATTGGAACACTGAAGCTTTCTTT.

As to this clone: The sample contains more than one DNA sequence encoding this CDR3. This chain uses TRBV29-1 with TRBJ2-7; the D is unclear. Trimming cost V 5 bases and J 6 bases, with 20 bases left between them. This CDR3 is built from 14 residues. The germline CDR1 and CDR2 sequences are SQVTM and ANQGSEA. CDR3 loop: CSVILTPSSGEQYF. The CDR3 DNA sequence: TGCAGCGTTATCCTGACCCCGTCCTCCGGCGAGCAGTACTTC.